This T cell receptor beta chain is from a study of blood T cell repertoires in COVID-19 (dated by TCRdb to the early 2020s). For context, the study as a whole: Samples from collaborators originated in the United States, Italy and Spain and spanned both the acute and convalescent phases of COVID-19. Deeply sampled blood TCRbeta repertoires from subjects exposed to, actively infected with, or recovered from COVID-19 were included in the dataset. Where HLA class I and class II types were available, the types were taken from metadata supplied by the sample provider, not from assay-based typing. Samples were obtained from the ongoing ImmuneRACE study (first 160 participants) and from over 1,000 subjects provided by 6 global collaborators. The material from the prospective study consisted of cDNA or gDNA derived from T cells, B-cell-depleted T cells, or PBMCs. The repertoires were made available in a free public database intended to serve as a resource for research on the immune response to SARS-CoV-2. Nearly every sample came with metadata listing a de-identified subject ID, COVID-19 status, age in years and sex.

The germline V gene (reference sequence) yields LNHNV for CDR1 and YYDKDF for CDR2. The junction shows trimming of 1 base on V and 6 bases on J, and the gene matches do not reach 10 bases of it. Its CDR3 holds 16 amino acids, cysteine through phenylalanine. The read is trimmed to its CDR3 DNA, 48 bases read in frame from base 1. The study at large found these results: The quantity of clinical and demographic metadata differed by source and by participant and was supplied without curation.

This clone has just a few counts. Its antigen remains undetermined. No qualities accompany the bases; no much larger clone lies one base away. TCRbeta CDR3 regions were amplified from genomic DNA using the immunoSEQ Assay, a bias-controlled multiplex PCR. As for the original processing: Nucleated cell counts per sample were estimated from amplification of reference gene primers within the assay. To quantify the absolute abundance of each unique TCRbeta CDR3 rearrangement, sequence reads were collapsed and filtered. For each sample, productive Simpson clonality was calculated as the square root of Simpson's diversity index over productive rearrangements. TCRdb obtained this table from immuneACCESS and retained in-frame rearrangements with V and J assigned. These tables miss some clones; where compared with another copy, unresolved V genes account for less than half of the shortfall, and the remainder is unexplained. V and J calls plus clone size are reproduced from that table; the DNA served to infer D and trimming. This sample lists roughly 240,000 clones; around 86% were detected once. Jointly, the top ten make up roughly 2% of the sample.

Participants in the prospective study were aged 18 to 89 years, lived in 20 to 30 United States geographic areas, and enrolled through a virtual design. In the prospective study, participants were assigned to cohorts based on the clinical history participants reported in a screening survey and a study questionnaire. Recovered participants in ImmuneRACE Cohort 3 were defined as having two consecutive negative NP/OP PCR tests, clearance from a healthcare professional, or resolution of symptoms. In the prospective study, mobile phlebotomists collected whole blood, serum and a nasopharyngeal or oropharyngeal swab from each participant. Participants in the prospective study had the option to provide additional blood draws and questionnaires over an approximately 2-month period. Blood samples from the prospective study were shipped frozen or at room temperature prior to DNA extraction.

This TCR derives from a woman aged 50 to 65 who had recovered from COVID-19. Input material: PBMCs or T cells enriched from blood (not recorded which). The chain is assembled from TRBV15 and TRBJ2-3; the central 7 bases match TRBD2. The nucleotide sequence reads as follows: TGTGCCACCAGCAGAGGGCTAGCGGTAGAGGTGGATACGCAGTATTTT. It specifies CATSRGLAVEVDTQYF.